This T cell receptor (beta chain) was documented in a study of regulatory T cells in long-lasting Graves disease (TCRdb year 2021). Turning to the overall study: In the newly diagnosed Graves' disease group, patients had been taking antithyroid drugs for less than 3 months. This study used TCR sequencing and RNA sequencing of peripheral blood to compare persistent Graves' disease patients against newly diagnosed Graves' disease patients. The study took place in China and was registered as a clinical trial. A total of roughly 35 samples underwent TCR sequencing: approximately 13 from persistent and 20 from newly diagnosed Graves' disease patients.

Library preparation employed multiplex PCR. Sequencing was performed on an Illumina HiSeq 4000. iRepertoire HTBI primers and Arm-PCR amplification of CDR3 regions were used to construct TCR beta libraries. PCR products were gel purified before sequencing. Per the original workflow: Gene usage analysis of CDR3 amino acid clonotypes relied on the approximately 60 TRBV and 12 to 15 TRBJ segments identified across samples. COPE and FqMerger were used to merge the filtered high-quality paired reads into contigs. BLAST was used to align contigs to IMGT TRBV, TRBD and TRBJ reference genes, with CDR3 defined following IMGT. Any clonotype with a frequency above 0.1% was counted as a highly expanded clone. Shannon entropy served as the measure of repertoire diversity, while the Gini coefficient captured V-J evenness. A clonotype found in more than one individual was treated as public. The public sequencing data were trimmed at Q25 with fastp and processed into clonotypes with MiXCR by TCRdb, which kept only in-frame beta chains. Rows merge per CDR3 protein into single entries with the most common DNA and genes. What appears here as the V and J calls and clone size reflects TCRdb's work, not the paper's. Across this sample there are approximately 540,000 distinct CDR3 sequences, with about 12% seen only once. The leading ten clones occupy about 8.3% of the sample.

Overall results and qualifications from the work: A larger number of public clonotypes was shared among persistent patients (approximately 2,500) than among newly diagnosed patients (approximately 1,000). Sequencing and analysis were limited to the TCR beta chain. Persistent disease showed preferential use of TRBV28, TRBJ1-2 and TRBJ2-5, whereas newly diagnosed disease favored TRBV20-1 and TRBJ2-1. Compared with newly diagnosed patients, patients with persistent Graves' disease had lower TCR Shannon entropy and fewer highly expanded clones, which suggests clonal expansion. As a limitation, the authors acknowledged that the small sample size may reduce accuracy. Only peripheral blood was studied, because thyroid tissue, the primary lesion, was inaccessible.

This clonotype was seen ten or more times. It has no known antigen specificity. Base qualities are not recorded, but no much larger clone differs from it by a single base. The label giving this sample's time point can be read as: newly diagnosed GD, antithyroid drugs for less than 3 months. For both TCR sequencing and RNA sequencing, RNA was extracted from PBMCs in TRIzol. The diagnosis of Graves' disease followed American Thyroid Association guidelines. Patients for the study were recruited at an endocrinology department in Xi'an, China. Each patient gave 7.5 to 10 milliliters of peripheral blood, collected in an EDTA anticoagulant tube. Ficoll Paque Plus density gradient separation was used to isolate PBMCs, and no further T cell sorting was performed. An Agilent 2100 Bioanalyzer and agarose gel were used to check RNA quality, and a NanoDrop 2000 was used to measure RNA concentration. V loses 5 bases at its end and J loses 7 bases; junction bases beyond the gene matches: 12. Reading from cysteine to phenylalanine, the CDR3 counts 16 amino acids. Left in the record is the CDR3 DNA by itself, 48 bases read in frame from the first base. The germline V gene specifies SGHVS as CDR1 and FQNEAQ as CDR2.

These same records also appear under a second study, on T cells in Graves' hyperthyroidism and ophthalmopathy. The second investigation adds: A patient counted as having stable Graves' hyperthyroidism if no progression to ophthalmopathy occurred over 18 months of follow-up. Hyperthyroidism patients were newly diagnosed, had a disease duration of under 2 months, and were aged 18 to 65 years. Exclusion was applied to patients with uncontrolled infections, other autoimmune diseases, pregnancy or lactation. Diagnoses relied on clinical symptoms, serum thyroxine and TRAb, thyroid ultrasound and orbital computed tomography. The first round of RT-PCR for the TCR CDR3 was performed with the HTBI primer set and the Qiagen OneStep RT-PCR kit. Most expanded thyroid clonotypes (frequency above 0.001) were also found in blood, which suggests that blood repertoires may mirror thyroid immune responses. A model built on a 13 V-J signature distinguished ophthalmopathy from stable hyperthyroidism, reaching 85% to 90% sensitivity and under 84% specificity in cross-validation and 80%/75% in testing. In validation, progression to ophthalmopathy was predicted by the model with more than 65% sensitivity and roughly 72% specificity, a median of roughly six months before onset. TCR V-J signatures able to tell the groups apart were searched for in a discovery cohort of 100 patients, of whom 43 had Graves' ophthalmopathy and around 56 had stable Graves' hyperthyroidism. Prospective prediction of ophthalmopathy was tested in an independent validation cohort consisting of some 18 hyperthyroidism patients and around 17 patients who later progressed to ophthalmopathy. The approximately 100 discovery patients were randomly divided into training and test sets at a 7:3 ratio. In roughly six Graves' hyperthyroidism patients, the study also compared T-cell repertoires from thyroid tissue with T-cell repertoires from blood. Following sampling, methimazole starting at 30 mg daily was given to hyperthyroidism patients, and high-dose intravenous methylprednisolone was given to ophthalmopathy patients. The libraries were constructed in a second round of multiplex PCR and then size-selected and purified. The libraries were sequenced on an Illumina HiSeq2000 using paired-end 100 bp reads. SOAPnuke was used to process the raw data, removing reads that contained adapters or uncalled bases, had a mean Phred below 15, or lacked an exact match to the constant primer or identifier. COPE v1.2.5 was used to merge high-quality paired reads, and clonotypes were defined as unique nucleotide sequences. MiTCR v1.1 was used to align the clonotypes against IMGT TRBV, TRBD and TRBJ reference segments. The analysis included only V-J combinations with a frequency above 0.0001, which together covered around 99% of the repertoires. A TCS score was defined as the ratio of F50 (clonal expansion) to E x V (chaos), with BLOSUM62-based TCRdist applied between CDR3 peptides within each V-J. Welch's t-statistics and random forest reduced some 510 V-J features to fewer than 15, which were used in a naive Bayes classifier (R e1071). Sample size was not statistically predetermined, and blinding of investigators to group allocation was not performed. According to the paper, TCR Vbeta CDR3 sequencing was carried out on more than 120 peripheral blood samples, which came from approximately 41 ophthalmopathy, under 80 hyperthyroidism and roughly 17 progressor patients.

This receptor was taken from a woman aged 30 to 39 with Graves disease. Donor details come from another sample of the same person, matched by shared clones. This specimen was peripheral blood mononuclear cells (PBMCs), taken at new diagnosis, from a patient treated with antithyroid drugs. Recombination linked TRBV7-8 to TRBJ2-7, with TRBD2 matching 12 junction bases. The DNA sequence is TGTGCCAGCAGCCCTCGACTAGCGGGAGTCGGTTCGGAGCAGTACTTC. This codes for CASSPRLAGVGSEQYF.